This T cell receptor (beta chain) emerged from a study of OX40 agonist ivuxolimab in advanced cancers. Study observations and caveats: Some nonresponders likewise displayed low normalized T-cell clonal expansion.

Repertoires were generated with immunoSEQ multiplex PCR, while TCRdb's copy carries only in-frame clones and drops some. The table has about 150,000 clones, 90% seen once. This CDR3 has 14 residues. Looked up from germline, CDR1 is MDHEN and CDR2 is SYDVKM. With 3 bases removed from V and 2 bases from J, the gap between germline ends came to 10 bases. This clone was detected only once. The antigen is not known. The clonotype comes from an adult with an advanced solid tumor such as melanoma, head and neck, liver or kidney cancer. The chain is built from TRBV28 and TRBJ1-1; D ambiguous. The specimen comprised CD4+ or CD8+ T cells sorted from blood, sampled in a trial of the OX40 agonist ivuxolimab. In DNA, the CDR3 is TGTGCCAGCAGTTTGGGAACCGCAAACACTGAAGCTTTCTTT. The encoded protein is CASSLGTANTEAFF.